The 14 T cell receptor beta chains listed next were all sequenced from one sample in a study of cytomegalovirus exposure and HLA in healthy donors. Libraries were prepared by immunoSEQ multiplex PCR; TCRdb keeps only in-frame clonotypes and omits some of them. The profile shows hundreds of thousands of clones, over 75% of them singletons. The sequenced sample was PBMCs. Source of these receptors: a woman in her late teens or twenties in good health and CMV-seropositive.

This clone was seen only a few times. The CDR3 coding sequence is TGCGCCAGCAGCTTCGGGGACAGGGAATCTGGCTACACCTTC. It translates to CASSFGDRESGYTF. The genes are TRBV5-1 and TRBJ1-2; 9 nucleotides line up with TRBD1. The CDR3 totals 14 residues. The trim removed 2 bases at V and 7 bases at J, leaving 6 bases unmatched. In germline, CDR1 is SGHRS, CDR2 YFSETQ. The full variable domain, in which reference TRBV5-1 and TRBJ1-2 provide the parts outside the CDR3, is KAGVTQTPRYLIKTRGQQVTLSCSPISGHRSVSWYQQTPGQGLQFLFEYFSETQRNKGNFPGRFSGRQFSNSRSEMNVSTLELGDSALYLCASSFGDRESGYTFGSGTRLTVV.

The chain is built from TRBV7-8 and TRBJ2-7; 9 positions agree with TRBD2. The CDR3 has 15 residues. J gave up 4 bases and V 3 bases, and 7 bases lay outside the gene matches. In germline, CDR1 is SGHVS, CDR2 FQNEAQ. DNA for the CDR3: TGTGCCAGCAGCTTCACGCGGGAGGGCCAGTACGAGCAGTACTTC. It encodes CASSFTREGQYEQYF.

The rearrangement links TRBV10-3 to TRBJ1-2, with 8 nucleotides matching TRBD1. The CDR3 totals 15 residues. Per the germline V gene, CDR1 is ENHRY and CDR2 is SYGVKD. V trimming: 7 bases; J trimming: 2 bases; junction bases outside the gene matches: 9. The CDR3, as DNA: TGTGCCATCACGGCCGGACAGGGAACCAACTATGGCTACACCTTC. This encodes CAITAGQGTNYGYTF.

The chain uses TRBV18 and TRBJ1-5, with TRBD1 as a possible D gene (5 bases). V lost 5 bases and J 6 bases, leaving 20 bases between the germline ends. Germline V CDR1 and CDR2: KGHSH, LQKENI. The CDR3 covers 16 residues. CDR3 nucleotide sequence: TGTGCCAGCTCAGCCCAGGGCAGCCTTTCGGGTCAGCCCCAGCATTTT. Its protein is CASSAQGSLSGQPQHF.

This rearrangement joins TRBV30 to TRBJ2-5; 7 bases are shared with TRBD1. From germline, CDR1 is GTSNPN and CDR2 SVGIG (reference sequence). The V and J ends lost 3 bases and 5 bases, in that order; junction bases with no gene match: 3. The CDR3 runs to 12 residues. CDR3 in amino acids: CAWSIRGETQYF. CDR3 nucleotides: TGTGCCTGGAGCATCAGGGGGGAGACCCAGTACTTC.

The genes are TRBV28 and TRBJ1-4; weak D call: TRBD1 (6 bases). Trimming stripped 3 bases from V and 8 bases from J, with 10 bases between. There are 13 residues in the CDR3. Germline assignment: CDR1 MDHEN and CDR2 SYDVKM. CDR3 loop: CASSLGAWEKLFF. In nucleotides, the CDR3 is TGTGCCAGCAGTTTGGGGGCGTGGGAAAAACTGTTTTTT.

This clone was counted only a few times. The rearrangement links TRBV7-2 to TRBJ2-6, with D possibly matching TRBD2 (5 bases). Germline CDR1 SGHTA, CDR2 FQGNSA. This CDR3 is built from 15 residues. The germline V and J ends were trimmed by 2 bases and 3 bases, with 8 bases remaining between them. In nucleotides, the CDR3 is TGTGCCAGCAGCTTATCGAGCGGTGGGGCCAACGTCCTGACTTTC. This encodes CASSLSSGGANVLTF.

V and J are TRBV2 and TRBJ1-2; possible D gene TRBD1, 5 bases. This CDR3 has 15 residues. V gave up 0 bases and J gave up 3 bases, with 11 bases separating them. Per germline, CDR1 SNHLY and CDR2 FYNNEI. Written as DNA, the CDR3 is TGTGCCAGCAGTGAAGCGCCCAGGGCCGACTATGGCTACACCTTC. The encoded protein is CASSEAPRADYGYTF.

The CDR3 sequence is CASSLGQGATEAFF. The CDR3 DNA follows: TGTGCCAGTAGTTTGGGACAGGGGGCAACTGAAGCTTTCTTT. V usage is TRBV19 and J usage is TRBJ1-1; 12 bases agree with TRBD1. The length of the CDR3 is 14 residues. Germline V gives CDR1 LNHDA, CDR2 SQIVND (reference sequence). J lost 5 bases, V lost 5 bases, and 3 bases had no gene match.

The CDR3 spells CASSFQGPNTDTQYF. CDR3 coding DNA: TGCGCCAGCAGCTTTCAGGGGCCAAACACAGATACGCAGTATTTT. The chain combines TRBV5-1 with TRBJ2-3; D might be TRBD1 (6 bases). CDR3 length equals 15 residues. Deletions cut 2 bases from V and 2 bases from J, with 12 bases between. The germline V gene encodes CDR1 SGHRS and CDR2 YFSETQ.

This clone was seen once. The V and J genes are TRBV5-1 and TRBJ2-7; 11 nucleotides align to TRBD2. The germline gives CDR1 SGHRS, CDR2 YFSETQ. The V segment lost 1 base and the J segment 2 bases; nucleotides outside the gene matches: 11. CDR3 length: 18 residues. Here the CDR3 DNA reads TGCGCCAGCAGCTTGTGGTTTAGCGGGAGGGCAACAACCTACGAGCAGTACTTC. It specifies CASSLWFSGRATTYEQYF.

V usage is TRBV19 and J usage is TRBJ1-1; D is uncertain. This CDR3 contains 14 residues. Germline CDR1 is LNHDA and CDR2 is SQIVND (reference sequence). The V end was cut by 5 bases, the J end by 7 bases, with 17 bases between. CDR3 in amino acids: CASSVENYVVEAFF. CDR3 DNA sequence: TGTGCCAGTAGTGTGGAGAATTATGTTGTTGAAGCTTTCTTT. Supplemented by reference TRBV19 and TRBJ1-1, the full variable domain reads DGGITQSPKYLFRKEGQNVTLSCEQNLNHDAMYWYRQDPGQGLRLIYYSQIVNDFQKGDIAEGYSVSREKKESFPLTVTSAQKNPTAFYLCASSVENYVVEAFFGQGTRLTVV.

The chain is built from TRBV15 and TRBJ1-1; D not resolved. The V end was cut by 0 bases, the J end by 3 bases, with 11 bases between. This CDR3 region has 15 residues. In germline, CDR1 is LNHNV, CDR2 YYDKDF (reference sequence). The CDR3 coding sequence is TGTGCCACCAGCAGAGATTCGACGGGATACACTGAAGCTTTCTTT. Translating it yields CATSRDSTGYTEAFF.

The chain uses TRBV28 and TRBJ2-4; D is undetermined. This CDR3 is 13 amino acids long. Deletions cut 5 bases from V and 8 bases from J, with 13 bases between. Germline CDR1 reads MDHEN; CDR2 reads SYDVKM. The CDR3 DNA reads TGTGCCAGCAGTCTCACCCCTCCAGACATTCAGTACTTC. It is translated as CASSLTPPDIQYF. Full variable domain (remainder filled in from reference TRBV28 and TRBJ2-4): DVKVTQSSRYLVKRTGEKVFLECVQDMDHENMFWYRQDPGLGLRLIYFSYDVKMKEKGDIPEGYSVSREKKERFSLILESASTNQTSMYLCASSLTPPDIQYFGAGTRLSVL.